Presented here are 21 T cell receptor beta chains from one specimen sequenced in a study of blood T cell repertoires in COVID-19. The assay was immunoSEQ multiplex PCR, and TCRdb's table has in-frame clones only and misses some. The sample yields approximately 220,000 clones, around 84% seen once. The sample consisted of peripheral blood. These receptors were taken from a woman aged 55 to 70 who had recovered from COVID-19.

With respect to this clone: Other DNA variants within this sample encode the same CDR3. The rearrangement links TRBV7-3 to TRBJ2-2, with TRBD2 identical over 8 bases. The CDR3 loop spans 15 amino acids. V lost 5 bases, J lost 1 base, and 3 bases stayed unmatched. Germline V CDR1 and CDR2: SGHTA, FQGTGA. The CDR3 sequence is CASSPSGGNTGELFF. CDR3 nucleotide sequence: TGTGCCAGCAGCCCGAGCGGGGGGAACACCGGGGAGCTGTTTTTT.

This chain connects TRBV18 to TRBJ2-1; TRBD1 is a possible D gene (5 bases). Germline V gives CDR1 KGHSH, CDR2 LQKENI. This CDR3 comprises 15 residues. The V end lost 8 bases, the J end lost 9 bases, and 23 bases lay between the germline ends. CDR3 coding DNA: TGTGCCAGCCATAAGGAGCGCAGGGATGCGAGTGAGCAGTTCTTC. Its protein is CASHKERRDASEQFF. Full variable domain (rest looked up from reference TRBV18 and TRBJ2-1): NAGVMQNPRHLVRRRGQEARLRCSPMKGHSHVYWYRQLPEEGLKFMVYLQKENIIDESGMPKERFSAEFPKEGPSILRIQQVVRGDSAAYFCASHKERRDASEQFFGPGTRLTVL.

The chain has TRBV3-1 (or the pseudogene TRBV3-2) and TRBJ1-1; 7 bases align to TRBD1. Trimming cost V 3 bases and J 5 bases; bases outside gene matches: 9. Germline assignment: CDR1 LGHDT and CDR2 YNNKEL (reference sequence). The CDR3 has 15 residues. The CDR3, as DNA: TGTGCCAGCAGCCAGACACAGGGGCGGAAGACTGAAGCTTTCTTT. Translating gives CASSQTQGRKTEAFF.

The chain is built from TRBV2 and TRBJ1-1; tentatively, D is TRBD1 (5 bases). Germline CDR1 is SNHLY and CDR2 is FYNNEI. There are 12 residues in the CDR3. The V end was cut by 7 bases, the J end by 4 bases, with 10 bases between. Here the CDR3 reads CASTRQGTEAFF. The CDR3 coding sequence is TGTGCCAGCACTAGGCAGGGCACTGAAGCTTTCTTT.

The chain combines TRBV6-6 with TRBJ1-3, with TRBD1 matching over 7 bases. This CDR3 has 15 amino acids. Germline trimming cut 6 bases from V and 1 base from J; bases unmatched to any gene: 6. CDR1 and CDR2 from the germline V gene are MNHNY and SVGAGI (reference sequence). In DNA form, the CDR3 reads TGTGCCAGCAGACCAGACAGGGAATCTGGAAACACCATATATTTT. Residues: CASRPDRESGNTIYF.

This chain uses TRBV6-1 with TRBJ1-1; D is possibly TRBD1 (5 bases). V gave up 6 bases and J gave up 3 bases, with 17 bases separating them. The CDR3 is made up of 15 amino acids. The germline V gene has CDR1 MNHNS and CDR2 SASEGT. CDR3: CASSRWEGRHTEAFF. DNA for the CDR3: TGTGCCAGCAGCCGCTGGGAGGGGCGTCACACTGAAGCTTTCTTT.

The CDR3 DNA reads TGTGCCAGCAGCGAGCGGGGCCGGGCAGATACGCAGTATTTT. Translation: CASSERGRADTQYF. The chain couples TRBV27 to TRBJ2-3; 7 bases map to TRBD2. Germline V gives CDR1 MNHEY, CDR2 SMNVEV (reference sequence). The V gene end was trimmed by 6 bases and the J gene end by 4 bases; junction bases not matched to a gene: 7. The CDR3 is 14 residues long.

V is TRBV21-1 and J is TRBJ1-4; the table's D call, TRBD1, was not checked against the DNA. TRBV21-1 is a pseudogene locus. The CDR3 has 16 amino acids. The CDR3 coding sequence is TGTGCCAGCAGCAAAGCGCGACAGAGCCCTAATGAAAAACTGTTTTTT. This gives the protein CASSKARQSPNEKLFF.

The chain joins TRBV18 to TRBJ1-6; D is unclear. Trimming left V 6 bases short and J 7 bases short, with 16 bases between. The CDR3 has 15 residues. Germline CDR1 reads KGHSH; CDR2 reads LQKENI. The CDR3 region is CASSPTADWNSPLHF. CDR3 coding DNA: TGTGCCAGCTCGCCGACGGCTGACTGGAATTCACCCCTCCACTTT.

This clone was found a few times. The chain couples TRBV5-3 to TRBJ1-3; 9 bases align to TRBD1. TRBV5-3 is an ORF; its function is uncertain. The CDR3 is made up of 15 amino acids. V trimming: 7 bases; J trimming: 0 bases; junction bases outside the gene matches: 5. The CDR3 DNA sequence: TGTGCCAGATTCGGACAGGGGATCTCTGGAAACACCATATATTTT. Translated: CARFGQGISGNTIYF.

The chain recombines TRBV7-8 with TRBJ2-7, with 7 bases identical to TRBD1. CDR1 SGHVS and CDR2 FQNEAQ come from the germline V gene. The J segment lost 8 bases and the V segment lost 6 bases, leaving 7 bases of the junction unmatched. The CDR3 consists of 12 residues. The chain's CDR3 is CASRQGQLKQYF. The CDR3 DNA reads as TGTGCCAGCAGACAGGGACAGTTGAAGCAGTACTTC. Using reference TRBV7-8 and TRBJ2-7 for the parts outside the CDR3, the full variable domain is GAGVSQSPRYKVAKRGQDVALRCDPISGHVSLFWYQQALGQGPEFLTYFQNEAQLDKSGLPSDRFFAERPEGSVSTLKIQRTQQEDSAVYLCASRQGQLKQYFGPGTRLTVT.

The CDR3 DNA follows: TGTGCCAGCGTCGGGGGCTCCTACAATGAGCAGTTCTTC. Its protein product is CASVGGSYNEQFF. The chain uses TRBV12-3 or TRBV12-4 and TRBJ2-1; D possibly corresponds to TRBD2 (6 bases). CDR3 length equals 13 residues. Trimming stripped 8 bases from V and 0 bases from J, with 8 bases between.

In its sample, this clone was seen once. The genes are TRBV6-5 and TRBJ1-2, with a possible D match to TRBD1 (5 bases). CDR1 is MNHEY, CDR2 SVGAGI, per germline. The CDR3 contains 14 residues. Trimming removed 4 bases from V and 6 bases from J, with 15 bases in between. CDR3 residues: CASSFPGDGNGYTF. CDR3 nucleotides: TGTGCCAGCAGTTTCCCGGGGGACGGGAATGGCTACACCTTC.

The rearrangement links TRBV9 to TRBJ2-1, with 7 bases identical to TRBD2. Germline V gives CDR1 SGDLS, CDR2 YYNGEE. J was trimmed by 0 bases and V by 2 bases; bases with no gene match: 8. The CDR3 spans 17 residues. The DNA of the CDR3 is TGTGCCAGCAGCGTCGGTCTTCTAGCGGCCTCCTACAATGAGCAGTTCTTC. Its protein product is CASSVGLLAASYNEQFF.

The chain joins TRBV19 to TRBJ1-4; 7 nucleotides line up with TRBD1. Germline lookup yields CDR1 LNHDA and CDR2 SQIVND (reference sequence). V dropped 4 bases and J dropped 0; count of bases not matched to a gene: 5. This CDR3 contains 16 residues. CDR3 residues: CASSSGTVATNEKLFF. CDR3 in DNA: TGTGCCAGTAGTAGCGGGACAGTTGCAACTAATGAAAAACTGTTTTTT.

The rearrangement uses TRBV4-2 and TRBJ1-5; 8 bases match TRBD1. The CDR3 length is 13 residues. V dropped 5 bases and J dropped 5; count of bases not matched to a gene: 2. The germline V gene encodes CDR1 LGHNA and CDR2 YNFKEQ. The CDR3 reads CASSGQGHQPQHF. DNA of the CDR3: TGTGCCAGCAGCGGACAGGGCCATCAGCCCCAGCATTTT.

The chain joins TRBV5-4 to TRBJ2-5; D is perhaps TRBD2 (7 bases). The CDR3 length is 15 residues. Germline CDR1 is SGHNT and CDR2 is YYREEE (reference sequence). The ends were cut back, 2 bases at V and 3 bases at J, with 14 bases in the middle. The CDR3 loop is CASSFRTRGKETQYF. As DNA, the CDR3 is TGTGCCAGCAGCTTTCGGACTAGGGGGAAAGAGACCCAGTACTTC. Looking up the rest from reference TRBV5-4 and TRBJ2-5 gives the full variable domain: ETGVTQSPTHLIKTRGQQVTLRCSSQSGHNTVSWYQQALGQGPQFIFQYYREEENGRGNFPPRFSGLQFPNYSSELNVNALELDDSALYLCASSFRTRGKETQYFGPGTRLLVL.

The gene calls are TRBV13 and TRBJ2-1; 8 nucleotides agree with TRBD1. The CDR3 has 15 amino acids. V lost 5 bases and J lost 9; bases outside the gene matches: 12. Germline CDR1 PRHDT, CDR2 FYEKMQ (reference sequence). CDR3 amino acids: CASSRTGSPYGEQFF. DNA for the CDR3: TGTGCCAGCAGCAGGACAGGGAGTCCTTACGGTGAGCAGTTCTTC.

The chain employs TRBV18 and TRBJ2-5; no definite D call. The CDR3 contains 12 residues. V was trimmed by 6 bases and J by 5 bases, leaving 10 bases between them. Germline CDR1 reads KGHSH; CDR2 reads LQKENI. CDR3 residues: CASSPSRETQYF. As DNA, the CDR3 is TGTGCCAGCTCCCCCTCTCGGGAGACCCAGTACTTC.

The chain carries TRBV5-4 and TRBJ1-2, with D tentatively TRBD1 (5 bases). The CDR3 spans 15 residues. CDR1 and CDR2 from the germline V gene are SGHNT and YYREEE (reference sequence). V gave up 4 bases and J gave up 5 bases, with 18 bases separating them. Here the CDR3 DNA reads TGTGCCAGCAGCCCGGGACTGCCCTCCTTTTATGGCTACACCTTC. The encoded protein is CASSPGLPSFYGYTF.

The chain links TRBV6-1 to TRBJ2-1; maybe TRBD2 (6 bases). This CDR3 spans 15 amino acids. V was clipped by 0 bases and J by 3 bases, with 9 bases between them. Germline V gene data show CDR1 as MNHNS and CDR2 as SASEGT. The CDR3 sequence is CASSEAGGDYNEQFF. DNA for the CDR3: TGTGCCAGCAGTGAAGCGGGGGGTGACTACAATGAGCAGTTCTTC.